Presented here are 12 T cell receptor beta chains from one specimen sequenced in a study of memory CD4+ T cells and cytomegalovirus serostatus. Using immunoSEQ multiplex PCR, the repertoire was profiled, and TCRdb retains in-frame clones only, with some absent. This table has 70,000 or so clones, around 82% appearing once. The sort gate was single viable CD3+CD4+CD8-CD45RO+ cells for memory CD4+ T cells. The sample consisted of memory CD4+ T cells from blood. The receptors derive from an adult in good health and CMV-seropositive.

Here the CDR3 reads CSVLRQETTGELFF. DNA for the CDR3: TGCAGCGTTCTCAGACAGGAGACCACCGGGGAGCTGTTTTTT. The chain carries TRBV29-1 and TRBJ2-2; D possibly corresponds to TRBD1 (6 bases). Germline V gene data show CDR1 as SQVTM and CDR2 as ANQGSEA. This CDR3 has 14 residues. The V end was cut by 5 bases, the J end by 4 bases, with 14 bases between.

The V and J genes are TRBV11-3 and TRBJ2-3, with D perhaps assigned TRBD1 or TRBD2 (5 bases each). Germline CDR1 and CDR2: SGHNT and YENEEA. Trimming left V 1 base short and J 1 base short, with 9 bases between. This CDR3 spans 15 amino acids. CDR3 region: CASSLGGPRTDTQYF. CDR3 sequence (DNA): TGTGCCAGCAGCTTAGGGGGACCCCGCACAGATACGCAGTATTTT.

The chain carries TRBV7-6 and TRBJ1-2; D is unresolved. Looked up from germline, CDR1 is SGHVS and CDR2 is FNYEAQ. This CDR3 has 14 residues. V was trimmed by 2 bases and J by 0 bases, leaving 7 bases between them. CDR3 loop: CASSLSSANYGYTF. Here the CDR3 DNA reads TGTGCCAGCAGCTTAAGTTCCGCTAACTATGGCTACACCTTC.

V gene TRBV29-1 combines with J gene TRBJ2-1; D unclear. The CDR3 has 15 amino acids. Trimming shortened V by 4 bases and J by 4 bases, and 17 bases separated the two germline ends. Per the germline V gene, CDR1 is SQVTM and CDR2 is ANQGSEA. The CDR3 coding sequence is TGCAGCGTTGGGATAGGGATCACGAAATACAATGAGCAGTTCTTC. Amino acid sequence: CSVGIGITKYNEQFF.

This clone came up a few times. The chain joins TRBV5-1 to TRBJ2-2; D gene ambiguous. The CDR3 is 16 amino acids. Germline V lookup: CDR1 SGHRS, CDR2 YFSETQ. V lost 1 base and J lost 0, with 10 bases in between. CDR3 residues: CASSLKPSANTGELFF. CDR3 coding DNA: TGCGCCAGCAGCTTGAAGCCCTCCGCGAACACCGGGGAGCTGTTTTTT.

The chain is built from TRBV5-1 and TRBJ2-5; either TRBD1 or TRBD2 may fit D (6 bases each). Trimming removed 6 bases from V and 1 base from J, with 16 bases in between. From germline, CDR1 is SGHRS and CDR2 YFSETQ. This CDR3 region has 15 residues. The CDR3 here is CASIPTGATQETQYF. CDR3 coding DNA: TGCGCCAGCATCCCCACGGGGGCTACCCAAGAGACCCAGTACTTC.

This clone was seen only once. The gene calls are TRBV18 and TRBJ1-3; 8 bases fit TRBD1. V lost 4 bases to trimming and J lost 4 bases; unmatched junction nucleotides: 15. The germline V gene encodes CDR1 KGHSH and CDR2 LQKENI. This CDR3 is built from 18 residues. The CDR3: CASSRDRGQRMMGNTIYF. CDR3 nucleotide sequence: TGTGCCAGCTCACGCGACAGGGGCCAAAGGATGATGGGAAACACCATATATTTT. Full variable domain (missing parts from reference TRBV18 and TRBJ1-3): NAGVMQNPRHLVRRRGQEARLRCSPMKGHSHVYWYRQLPEEGLKFMVYLQKENIIDESGMPKERFSAEFPKEGPSILRIQQVVRGDSAAYFCASSRDRGQRMMGNTIYFGEGSWLTVV.

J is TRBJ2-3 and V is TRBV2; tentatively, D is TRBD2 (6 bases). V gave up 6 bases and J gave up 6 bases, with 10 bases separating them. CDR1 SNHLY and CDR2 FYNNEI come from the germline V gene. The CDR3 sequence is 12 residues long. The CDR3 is CASRRAGDTQYF. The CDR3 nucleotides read TGTGCCAGCAGGCGGGCGGGGGATACGCAGTATTTT.

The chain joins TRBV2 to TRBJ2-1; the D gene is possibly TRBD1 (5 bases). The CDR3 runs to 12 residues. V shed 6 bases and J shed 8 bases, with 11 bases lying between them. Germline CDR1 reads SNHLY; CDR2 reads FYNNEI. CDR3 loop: CASRVLGDEQFF. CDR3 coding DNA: TGTGCCAGCAGGGTTCTAGGGGATGAGCAGTTCTTC. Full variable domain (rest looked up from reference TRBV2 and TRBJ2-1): EPEVTQTPSHQVTQMGQEVILRCVPISNHLYFYWYRQILGQKVEFLVSFYNNEISEKSEIFDDQFSVERPDGSNFTLKIRSTKLEDSAMYFCASRVLGDEQFFGPGTRLTVL.

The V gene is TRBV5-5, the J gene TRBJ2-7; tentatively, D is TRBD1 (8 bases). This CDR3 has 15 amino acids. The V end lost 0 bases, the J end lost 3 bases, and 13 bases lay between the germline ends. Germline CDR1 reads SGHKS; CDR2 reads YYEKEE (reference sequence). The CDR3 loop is CASSLDRGGLYEQYV. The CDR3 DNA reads TGTGCCAGCAGCTTGGACAGGGGGGGCCTCTACGAGCAGTACGTC.

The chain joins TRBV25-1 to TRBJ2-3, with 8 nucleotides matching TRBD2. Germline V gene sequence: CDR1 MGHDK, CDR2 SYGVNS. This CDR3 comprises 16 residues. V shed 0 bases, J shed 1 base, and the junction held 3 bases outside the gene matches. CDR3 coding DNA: TGTGCCAGCAGTGAATATAACGGGGGGGGCACAGATACGCAGTATTTT. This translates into CASSEYNGGGTDTQYF.

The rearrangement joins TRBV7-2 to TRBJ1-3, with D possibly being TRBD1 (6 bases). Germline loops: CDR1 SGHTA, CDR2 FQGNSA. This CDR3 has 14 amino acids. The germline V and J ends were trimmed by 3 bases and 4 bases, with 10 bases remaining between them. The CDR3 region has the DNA TGTGCCAGCAGCTTTAGGACAGCCGGAAACACCATATATTTT. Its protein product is CASSFRTAGNTIYF. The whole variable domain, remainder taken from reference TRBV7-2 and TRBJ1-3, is GAGVSQSPSNKVTEKGKDVELRCDPISGHTALYWYRQSLGQGLEFLIYFQGNSAPDKSGLPSDRFSAERTGGSVSTLTIQRTQQEDSAVYLCASSFRTAGNTIYFGEGSWLTVV.